What follows describes a single T cell receptor beta chain. The entry originates in a study of control samples from healthy donors and cancer patients. Germline assignment: CDR1 SGHRS and CDR2 YFSETQ. Trimming stripped 1 base from V and 8 bases from J, with 12 bases between. The CDR3 has 14 residues. TCRdb's copy holds only in-frame clones and misses some; the assay was immunoSEQ multiplex PCR. The repertoire consists of fewer than 300,000 clones, with roughly four fifths occurring once and the leading ten covering 10% to 15%. This chain uses TRBV5-1 with TRBJ1-4; D gene uncertain. The sample comprised PBMCs. The receptor was derived from a woman aged 55-69 years with lung cancer. The CDR3 spells CASSLSGSGEKLFF. In DNA, the CDR3 is TGCGCCAGCAGCTTGTCCGGGAGTGGAGAAAAACTGTTTTTT. The full variable domain, rest sourced from reference TRBV5-1 and TRBJ1-4, is KAGVTQTPRYLIKTRGQQVTLSCSPISGHRSVSWYQQTPGQGLQFLFEYFSETQRNKGNFPGRFSGRQFSNSRSEMNVSTLELGDSALYLCASSLSGSGEKLFFGSGTQLSVL.